This section outlines one T cell receptor (beta chain) sequence together with its context. Its antigen remains unidentified. Other DNA sequences in this specimen translate into the identical CDR3. This entry belongs to a study of radiotherapy plus CTLA-4 blockade in lung cancer. Study in general: 18% of patients responded objectively, and approximately 31% achieved disease control. Overall study results and limits: Reportedly, early blood T cell clone dynamics best predicted response, with interferon-beta. Radiotherapy with ipilimumab was followed by blood expansion of tumor-derived clones.

The CDR3 has 11 amino acids. Germline V CDR1 and CDR2: MNHNY, SVGAGI (reference sequence). The germline V and J ends were trimmed by 7 bases and 4 bases, with 7 bases remaining between them. This table comes from immunoSEQ multiplex PCR, and its TCRdb copy is limited to in-frame clones, with some not included. The sample yields roughly 50,000 clones, roughly four fifths seen once. This sample comprised peripheral blood, obtained from a patient treated with radiotherapy plus ipilimumab. The TCR sequence derives from a human donor with non-small cell lung cancer who had stable disease on radiotherapy plus ipilimumab. The chain has TRBV6-6 and TRBJ1-1; D unclear. CDR3 DNA: TGTGCCAGCACCTTCGGCACTGAAGCTTTCTTT. It encodes CASTFGTEAFF.